These 20 T cell receptor beta chains share one sample of origin, sequenced in a study of cytomegalovirus exposure and HLA in healthy donors. Primers: 60 Vbeta forward and 13 Jbeta reverse. Data came from immunoSEQ multiplex PCR; TCRdb stores just in-frame clones and leaves some out. The table lists over 75,000 clones, 75% to 80% of them singletons. Sequenced input: PBMCs. Every receptor here comes from a female donor in good health and CMV-seronegative.

The chain is built from TRBV19 and TRBJ1-2; perhaps TRBD1 as D (5 bases). The CDR3 consists of 14 residues. V was shortened by 5 bases and J by 2 bases, with 12 bases between the two germline ends. The germline V gene has CDR1 LNHDA and CDR2 SQIVND (reference sequence). The CDR3 protein is CASSLMTDNYGYTF. Here the CDR3 DNA reads TGTGCCAGTAGTCTCATGACAGACAACTATGGCTACACCTTC.

The V call is TRBV27, the J call TRBJ2-3, with TRBD2 identical over 10 bases. The germline gives CDR1 MNHEY, CDR2 SMNVEV (reference sequence). V dropped 5 bases and J dropped 0; count of bases not matched to a gene: 5. The CDR3 spans 16 residues. CDR3 region: CASSTGLAASTDTQYF. The CDR3 DNA follows: TGTGCCAGCAGTACCGGACTAGCGGCTAGCACAGATACGCAGTATTTT.

The chain joins TRBV5-6 to TRBJ2-7, with 9 bases aligning to TRBD1. Per the germline V gene, CDR1 is SGHDT and CDR2 is YYEEEE. Losses at the gene ends were 1 base for V and 2 bases for J; bases not matched to a gene: 4. The CDR3 has 15 residues. CDR3 nucleotide sequence: TGTGCCAGCAGCTTGTCTTGGACAGGGGCCTACGAGCAGTACTTC. This encodes CASSLSWTGAYEQYF.

The rearrangement joins TRBV7-9 to TRBJ1-4, with 8 nucleotides matching TRBD1. Germline values: CDR1 SEHNR, CDR2 FQNEAQ (reference sequence). This CDR3 has 14 amino acids. V trimming: 4 bases; J trimming: 3 bases; junction bases outside the gene matches: 1. The CDR3 coding sequence is TGTGCCAGCAGCTCACAGGGGGCTAATGAAAAACTGTTTTTT. It encodes CASSSQGANEKLFF. Variable domain in full (rest from reference TRBV7-9 and TRBJ1-4): DTGVSQNPRHKITKRGQNVTFRCDPISEHNRLYWYRQTLGQGPEFLTYFQNEAQLEKSRLLSDRFSAERPKGSFSTLEIQRTEQGDSAMYLCASSSQGANEKLFFGSGTQLSVL.

This chain links TRBV5-4 with TRBJ2-7; D perhaps matches TRBD1 (5 bases). There are 14 residues in the CDR3. Per germline, CDR1 SGHNT and CDR2 YYREEE (reference sequence). The V end was cut by 0 bases, the J end by 3 bases, with 10 bases between. The DNA of the CDR3 is TGTGCCAGCAGCTTGGTGGACAAGATCTACGAGCAGTACTTC. Its translation: CASSLVDKIYEQYF.

This clone was seen just once. J is TRBJ2-7 and V is TRBV5-1, with TRBD2 matching over 9 bases. Germline lookup yields CDR1 SGHRS and CDR2 YFSETQ. The junction had 3 bases not matched to a gene; V was cut back by 0 bases and J by 2 bases. The CDR3 runs to 15 residues. The CDR3 DNA follows: TGCGCCAGCAGCTTGGGGACTAGCGTGACCTACGAGCAGTACTTC. Translated, it gives CASSLGTSVTYEQYF.

The V gene is TRBV18, the J gene TRBJ1-5, with D tentatively TRBD1 (5 bases). The CDR3 contains 15 residues. V was shortened by 1 base and J by 6 bases, with 13 bases between the two germline ends. Germline CDR1 and CDR2: KGHSH and LQKENI. This chain's CDR3 is CASSPLSGVGQPQHF. The DNA of the CDR3 is TGTGCCAGCTCACCACTATCGGGGGTAGGTCAGCCCCAGCATTTT.

This sequence joins TRBV27 and TRBJ2-2; tentatively, D is TRBD1 (6 bases). V lost 2 bases and J lost 6, with 13 bases in between. The CDR3 has 15 residues. Germline lookup yields CDR1 MNHEY and CDR2 SMNVEV (reference sequence). CDR3 sequence (DNA): TGTGCCAGCAGTTTAAAGGACAGTAGAGCCGGGGAGCTGTTTTTT. This translates into CASSLKDSRAGELFF.

This clone turned up a few times. This rearrangement joins TRBV19 to TRBJ1-2, with TRBD1 as a possible D gene (6 bases). Germline CDR1 and CDR2: LNHDA and SQIVND (reference sequence). Trimming left V 4 bases short and J 0 bases short, with 15 bases between. The CDR3 sequence is 16 residues long. CDR3 region: CASSTLRTATNYGYTF. In DNA form, the CDR3 reads TGTGCCAGTAGTACTCTCCGGACAGCGACTAACTATGGCTACACCTTC.

The chain couples TRBV11-3 to TRBJ2-7, with 7 bases fitting TRBD2. V lost 4 bases and J lost 3; bases outside the gene matches: 3. This CDR3 comprises 13 residues. Per germline, CDR1 SGHNT and CDR2 YENEEA. The CDR3 DNA reads TGTGCCAGCAGCTCGGGACTAATCTACGAGCAGTACTTC. It translates to CASSSGLIYEQYF.

This sequence joins TRBV6-1 and TRBJ2-5, with no clear D. This CDR3 spans 13 amino acids. Trimming pared 4 bases from V and 5 bases from J, leaving 11 bases between. Looked up from germline, CDR1 is MNHNS and CDR2 is SASEGT. The DNA of the CDR3 is TGTGCCAGCAGTGGGCCAGGTGTGGAGACCCAGTACTTC. The encoded protein is CASSGPGVETQYF.

The rearrangement uses TRBV27 and TRBJ1-1, with D possibly TRBD1 on 6 matching bases. Germline V gene data show CDR1 as MNHEY and CDR2 as SMNVEV (reference sequence). V lost 2 bases, J lost 2 bases, and 9 bases lay in between. The CDR3 contains 14 residues. CDR3 loop: CASSLVGGNTEAFF. DNA of the CDR3: TGTGCCAGCAGTTTAGTTGGGGGCAACACTGAAGCTTTCTTT.

V and J are TRBV19 and TRBJ1-1, with D uncertain. Trimming removed 7 bases from V and 11 bases from J, with 17 bases in between. CDR1 and CDR2 (germline): LNHDA, SQIVND (reference sequence). This CDR3 contains 12 residues. CDR3 sequence (DNA): TGTGCCAGTAAGGGAACAGCGGTTGTCGCTTTCTTT. Translation: CASKGTAVVAFF.

This chain uses TRBV6-1 with TRBJ1-1; D remains ambiguous. The CDR3 contains 11 residues. V was cut by 2 bases and J by 8 bases, with 6 bases left in between. CDR1 is MNHNS and CDR2 is SASEGT in the germline V gene. The CDR3: CASSELAEAFF. CDR3 nucleotide sequence: TGTGCCAGCAGTGAACTAGCCGAAGCTTTCTTT.

This chain uses TRBV9 with TRBJ2-3; 8 bases fit TRBD2. V dropped 4 bases and J dropped 3; count of bases not matched to a gene: 10. The CDR3 loop spans 16 amino acids. CDR1 and CDR2 (germline): SGDLS, YYNGEE. DNA of the CDR3: TGTGCCAGCAGCCTCGGGGGGGCCTCTAGGACAGATACGCAGTATTTT. Translated: CASSLGGASRTDTQYF.

V and J are TRBV6-1 and TRBJ2-7; D gene unclear. The CDR3 length is 13 residues. The V and J ends lost 10 bases and 2 bases respectively, with 15 bases between them. CDR1 is MNHNS and CDR2 is SASEGT in the germline V gene. CDR3 DNA: TGTGCCACTATCGGCAGGTTAGCCTACGAGCAGTACTTC. The encoded protein is CATIGRLAYEQYF.

This rearrangement joins TRBV7-9 to TRBJ2-7, with TRBD1 as a possible D gene (6 bases). This CDR3 comprises 15 residues. Germline CDR1 is SEHNR and CDR2 is FQNEAQ (reference sequence). V gave up 4 bases and J gave up 5 bases, with 18 bases separating them. The CDR3 DNA reads TGTGCCAGCAGCTACAAGGCCCGGGACACCCACGAGCAGTACTTC. Amino acids: CASSYKARDTHEQYF.

This chain joins TRBV7-9 and TRBJ1-6; a possible D gene is TRBD1 (6 bases). Germline loops: CDR1 SEHNR, CDR2 FQNEAQ (reference sequence). V was trimmed by 5 bases and J by 2 bases, leaving 13 bases between them. The CDR3 totals 16 residues. The CDR3 loop reads CASSNRVAAYNSPLHF. CDR3 DNA sequence: TGTGCCAGCAGCAACAGGGTTGCTGCCTATAATTCACCCCTCCACTTT.

This clone was observed a single time. This sequence joins TRBV28 and TRBJ2-7; D remains ambiguous. Germline V gives CDR1 MDHEN, CDR2 SYDVKM. The CDR3 is 14 amino acids. Trimming removed 7 bases from V and 6 bases from J, with 19 bases in between. The CDR3 here is CASTRPSWASEQYF. The DNA of the CDR3 is TGTGCCAGCACCCGCCCATCTTGGGCCTCCGAGCAGTACTTC.

The chain combines TRBV7-2 with TRBJ1-4; possible D gene TRBD1, 5 bases. V lost 1 base and J lost 9, with 9 bases in between. Germline V gene sequence: CDR1 SGHTA, CDR2 FQGNSA. The CDR3 sequence is 13 residues long. CDR3 nucleotide sequence: TGTGCCAGCAGCTTAGAAGGACATAAAAAACTGTTTTTT. Amino acids: CASSLEGHKKLFF.